This T cell receptor beta chain was recovered during a study of blood T cell repertoires in COVID-19. Study information: Sample material is recorded as cDNA or gDNA derived from T cells, B-cell-depleted T cells, or PBMCs.

Using immunoSEQ multiplex PCR, the repertoire was profiled, and TCRdb retains in-frame clones only, with some absent. The repertoire holds around 220,000 clones, with roughly 80% as singletons. V was pared by 2 bases and J by 7 bases, with 18 bases between. The CDR3 extends over 16 amino acids. Germline values: CDR1 SGHTA, CDR2 FQGNSA. The specimen was peripheral blood. The sequence was obtained from a human donor in a cohort sampled during active COVID-19. The chain links TRBV7-2 to TRBJ2-1; D possibly corresponds to TRBD1 (5 bases). CDR3 bases: TGTGCCAGCAGCTTATTTGGGGCAGGGCCCAAAAATGAGCAGTTCTTC. Its protein product is CASSLFGAGPKNEQFF.